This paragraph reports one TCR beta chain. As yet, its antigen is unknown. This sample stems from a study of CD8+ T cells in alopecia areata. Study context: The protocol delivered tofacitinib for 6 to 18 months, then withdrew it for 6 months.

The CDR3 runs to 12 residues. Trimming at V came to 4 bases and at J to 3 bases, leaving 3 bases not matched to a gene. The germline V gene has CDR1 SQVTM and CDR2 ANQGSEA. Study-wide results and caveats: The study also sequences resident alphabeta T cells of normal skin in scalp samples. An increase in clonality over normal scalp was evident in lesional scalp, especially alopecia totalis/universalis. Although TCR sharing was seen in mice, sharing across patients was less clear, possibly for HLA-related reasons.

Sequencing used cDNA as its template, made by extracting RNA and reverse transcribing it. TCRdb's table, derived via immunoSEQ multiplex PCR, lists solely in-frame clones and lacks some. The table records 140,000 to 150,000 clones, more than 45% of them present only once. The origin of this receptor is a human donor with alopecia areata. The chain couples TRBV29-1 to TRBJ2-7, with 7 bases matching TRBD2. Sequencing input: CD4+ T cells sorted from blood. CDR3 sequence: CSVVREGYEQYF. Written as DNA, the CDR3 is TGCAGCGTTGTCAGGGAGGGCTACGAGCAGTACTTC.